The 3 T cell receptor beta chains below come from one sample, sequenced in a study of PD-1 blockade in mismatch repair-deficient tumors (dated by TCRdb to between 2016 and 2019). The library came from the immunoSEQ multiplex PCR assay. The table comes from immuneACCESS by way of TCRdb, which keeps in-frame sequences with V and J called. Part of the clones is missing from these tables; in studies checked, under half for an unresolved V gene and the rest for unknown reasons. The sample table shows about 16,000 clones, and 80% to 85% are seen once. The top ten hold less than 20% of the sample. This specimen's time point label, per the study, means: peripheral blood before pembrolizumab. Here the sequenced sample was PBMCs, taken before pembrolizumab treatment. The receptors here all came from an adult with mismatch repair-deficient cancer.

V is TRBV30 and J is TRBJ2-5; 8 bases map to TRBD2. This CDR3 is built from 14 residues. V was pared by 0 bases and J by 3 bases, with 3 bases of the junction left unmatched. Looked up from germline, CDR1 is GTSNPN and CDR2 is SVGIG (reference sequence). The CDR3 spells CAWSVGAGEETQYF. Written as DNA, the CDR3 is TGTGCCTGGAGTGTAGGAGCGGGAGAAGAGACCCAGTACTTC.

The chain uses TRBV4-1 and TRBJ2-1; 9 bases are a match to TRBD2. Germline values: CDR1 MGHRA, CDR2 YSYEKL. The V and J ends lost 1 base and 5 bases, in that order; junction bases with no gene match: 12. This CDR3 contains 18 residues. The CDR3 loop reads CASSQVPFSGSLNNEQFF. CDR3 DNA: TGCGCCAGCAGCCAAGTACCTTTTAGCGGGAGCCTGAACAATGAGCAGTTCTTC.

This chain joins TRBV7-9 and TRBJ2-7; TRBD1 matches at 7 bases. The V segment lost 3 bases and the J segment 3 bases; nucleotides outside the gene matches: 11. The CDR3 length is 16 residues. Germline CDR1 reads SEHNR; CDR2 reads FQNEAQ (reference sequence). The CDR3 sequence: CASSFPLAGGLYEQYF. The CDR3 DNA sequence: TGTGCCAGCAGCTTCCCTTTGGCAGGGGGTCTCTACGAGCAGTACTTC.